Following are 23 T cell receptor beta chains from one sample sequenced in a study of blood T cells in healthy people across ages. A second PCR of about 7 to 12 cycles used a sample-barcoded 5' primer and a J-beta primer mix. TCRdb analysed the 5' RACE reads with MiXCR anew, one entry per CDR3 protein. The sample has over a million distinct CDR3 sequences; roughly 43% are singletons. The specimen was blood. The receptors stem from a woman under 30 in good health.

CDR3 in amino acids: CASGLQGNTGELFF. CDR3 DNA sequence: TGTGCCAGCGGGTTACAGGGAAACACCGGGGAGCTGTTTTTT. V is TRBV28 and J is TRBJ2-2, with TRBD1 as a possible D gene (6 bases). V dropped 8 bases and J dropped 2 bases, with 12 bases sitting between them. The CDR3 extends over 14 amino acids. Germline V gives CDR1 MDHEN, CDR2 SYDVKM.

The chain employs TRBV24-1 and TRBJ2-2; 8 bases are a match to TRBD1. This CDR3 has 17 residues. CDR1 and CDR2 from the germline V gene are KGHDR and SFDVKD. The trim removed 1 base at V and 2 bases at J, leaving 5 bases unmatched. CDR3 region: CATSDFGRGPNTGELFF. The CDR3 bases are TGTGCCACCAGTGATTTTGGCAGGGGGCCAAACACCGGGGAGCTGTTTTTT.

A single count supports this clonotype. CDR3 nucleotide sequence: TGTGCCACCAGTGGGCCAAACCGACAGAATTCCTACGAGCAGTACTTC. This translates into CATSGPNRQNSYEQYF. The rearrangement uses TRBV24-1 and TRBJ2-7; possibly TRBD1 for D (5 bases). The germline V and J ends were trimmed by 5 bases and 1 base, with 17 bases remaining between them. Germline CDR1 and CDR2: KGHDR and SFDVKD. This CDR3 is built from 16 residues.

This clonotype was found a few times. V is TRBV27 and J is TRBJ2-1; TRBD2 is a possible D gene (5 bases). The CDR3 loop spans 15 amino acids. Trimming pared 5 bases from V and 7 bases from J, leaving 18 bases between. The V gene's germline CDR1 is MNHEY and CDR2 SMNVEV (reference sequence). CDR3 DNA: TGTGCCAGCAGTCCTACTTCGTTGAGGGAGAATGAGCAGTTCTTC. It encodes CASSPTSLRENEQFF.

This rearrangement joins TRBV20-1 to TRBJ2-3, with no clear D. Trimming took 5 bases from V and 4 from J, leaving 16 bases between them. Germline V gene lookup returns CDR1 DFQATT and CDR2 SNEGSKA (reference sequence). This CDR3 spans 14 amino acids. CDR3 sequence (DNA): TGCAGTGCTCAAAGCATCCGAACATCAGATACGCAGTATTTT. Translated: CSAQSIRTSDTQYF.

V gene TRBV7-3 combines with J gene TRBJ2-1; D uncertain. The J call is in doubt because the DNA end fits TRBJ2-7 better. The CDR3 is 15 residues long. Germline CDR1 SGHTA, CDR2 FQGTGA. CDR3 sequence: CASSPTDSSYNEQYF. The CDR3 bases are TGTGCCAGCAGCCCGACCGATAGCTCCTACAATGAGCAGTACTTC.

This clonotype occurred a few times. The gene calls are TRBV10-3 and TRBJ1-2; tentative D call: TRBD1 (6 bases). CDR1 ENHRY and CDR2 SYGVKD come from the germline V gene. Trimming shortened V by 2 bases and J by 8 bases, and 9 bases separated the two germline ends. This CDR3 comprises 12 residues. The CDR3 region is CAISEADRGYTF. The CDR3 bases are TGTGCCATCAGTGAGGCGGACAGAGGCTACACCTTC.

This clonotype has only a few counts. V and J are TRBV14 and TRBJ1-2; TRBD1 is a possible D gene (5 bases). This CDR3 region has 11 residues. The germline V and J ends were trimmed by 8 bases and 2 bases, with 6 bases remaining between them. Germline CDR1 reads SGHDN; CDR2 reads FVKESK. The DNA of the CDR3 is TGTGCCAGCGCAGGGAACTATGGCTACACCTTC. Translating it yields CASAGNYGYTF.

In its sample, this clonotype was seen a few times. The genes are TRBV3-1 and TRBJ2-1; 7 nucleotides match TRBD2. J gave up 7 bases and V 6 bases, and 15 bases lay outside the gene matches. The germline gives CDR1 LGHDT, CDR2 YNNKEL (reference sequence). CDR3 length: 16 residues. The CDR3 DNA is TGTGCCAGCAGTAAAGTGCGGGAGAGGGCTTCGAATGAGCAGTTCTTC. Residues: CASSKVRERASNEQFF.

The rearrangement links TRBV5-1 to TRBJ2-1, with a possible D match to TRBD2 (5 bases). TRBJ2-7 explains the end of the DNA better; the J call may be wrong. The CDR3 covers 14 residues. CDR1 and CDR2 (germline): SGHRS, YFSETQ. This CDR3 is CASGVDSSYNEQYF. CDR3 sequence (DNA): TGCGCCAGCGGCGTGGACTCCTCCTACAATGAGCAGTACTTC.

The table lists this clonotype with a few counts. This chain connects TRBV12-3 or TRBV12-4 to TRBJ1-5; no definite D call. This CDR3 is 14 amino acids long. V lost 6 bases, J lost 3 bases, and 12 bases lay in between. The CDR3 is CASSPELFNQPQHF. CDR3 bases: TGTGCCAGCAGCCCCGAGCTGTTCAATCAGCCCCAGCATTTT.

This clonotype was detected only once. The chain employs TRBV7-9 and TRBJ2-1; tentative D call: TRBD2 (5 bases). This CDR3 contains 12 residues. The V and J ends lost 5 bases and 9 bases respectively, with 11 bases between them. From germline, CDR1 is SEHNR and CDR2 FQNEAQ (reference sequence). The CDR3 loop is CASSQLVAEQFF. CDR3 DNA: TGTGCCAGCAGCCAACTAGTGGCTGAGCAGTTCTTC.

To note about this clonotype: Germline is not matched at one junction end, which may reflect a read error. V is TRBV10-2 and J is TRBJ2-5, with TRBD2 identical over 12 bases. Germline V lookup: CDR1 WSHSY, CDR2 SAAADI. The CDR3 spans 15 residues. CDR3 in amino acids: CASSASGGDQETLYF. The CDR3 coding sequence is TGCGCCAGCAGTGCTAGCGGGGGGGATCAAGAGACCCTGTACTTC.

This clonotype was observed a few times. One end of the junction does not line up with germline, which may come from a read error. V and J are TRBV5-1 and TRBJ1-1; D unresolved. The germline V gene encodes CDR1 SGHRS and CDR2 YFSETQ. CDR3 size: 13 residues. The CDR3 here is CASSSAGNTEAFF. CDR3 DNA: TGTGCCAGCAGCTCCGCAGGGAACACTGAAGCTTTCTTT.

This clonotype was detected only once. One junction end does not reproduce the germline sequence, and a read error may be involved. The chain carries TRBV25-1 and TRBJ1-4, with D maybe TRBD1 (5 bases). CDR3 size: 15 residues. Germline V lookup: CDR1 MGHDK, CDR2 SYGVNS. The CDR3 region is CDSSHWGGTNEKLFF. Here the CDR3 DNA reads TGTGACAGCAGTCACTGGGGGGGGACTAATGAAAAACTGTTTTTT.

This clonotype was observed a few times. The V gene is TRBV7-2, the J gene TRBJ2-7; D not certain. The CDR3 runs to 12 residues. CDR1 is SGHTA and CDR2 is FQGNSA in the germline V gene. V was clipped by 5 bases and J by 2 bases, with 7 bases between them. As DNA, the CDR3 is TGTGCCAGCAGCCACCCTACCTACGAGCAGTACTTC. Its translation is CASSHPTYEQYF.

V is TRBV3-1 and J is TRBJ1-2; unclear D gene. Trimming took off 2 bases at V and 8 bases at J, with 15 bases between the two ends. Germline assignment: CDR1 LGHDT and CDR2 YNNKEL (reference sequence). The length of the CDR3 is 14 residues. The CDR3 nucleotides are TGTGCCAGCAGCCAAAGCGCCACGGGGAAAGGCTACACCTTC. Translating it yields CASSQSATGKGYTF.

The chain recombines TRBV20-1 with TRBJ2-3, with no clear D. There are 15 residues in the CDR3. Trimming pared 4 bases from V and 0 bases from J, leaving 14 bases between. The germline CDR1 and CDR2 sequences are DFQATT and SNEGSKA (reference sequence). CDR3 protein: CSATPTTSSTDTQYF. The CDR3 coding sequence is TGCAGTGCTACCCCGACAACCTCTAGCACAGATACGCAGTATTTT.

The chain combines TRBV6-5 with TRBJ1-2; D remains ambiguous. The CDR3 has 14 amino acids. The germline V gene encodes CDR1 MNHEY and CDR2 SVGAGI. V lost 0 bases and J lost 4, with 9 bases in between. The CDR3 loop reads CASSYSQSGYGYTF. Here the CDR3 DNA reads TGTGCCAGCAGTTACTCGCAAAGTGGCTATGGCTACACCTTC.

The genes are TRBV4-3 and TRBJ2-1, with 10 bases lining up with TRBD2. CDR1 and CDR2 from the germline V gene are LGHNA and YSLEER. With 4 bases clipped from V and 9 bases from J, the junction kept 9 bases outside the gene matches. The length of the CDR3 is 15 residues. CDR3 protein: CASSLGTSVTSEQFF. DNA of the CDR3: TGCGCCAGCAGCCTCGGGACTAGCGTGACGAGTGAGCAGTTCTTC.

V usage is TRBV5-1 and J usage is TRBJ2-3; D unresolved. CDR1 and CDR2 from the germline V gene are SGHRS and YFSETQ. The CDR3 extends over 14 amino acids. V lost 3 bases and J 7 bases, leaving 15 bases between the germline ends. The DNA for the CDR3 is TGCGCCAGCAGCTCGCGCGGAGTTGGGAATACGCAGTATTTT. This encodes CASSSRGVGNTQYF.

The chain employs TRBV7-2 and TRBJ2-3; D possibly uses TRBD1 or TRBD2 (5 bases each). Trimming took off 5 bases at V and 0 bases at J, with 15 bases between the two ends. This CDR3 is 16 amino acids long. Germline lookup yields CDR1 SGHTA and CDR2 FQGNSA. The DNA of the CDR3 is TGTGCCAGCAGCCCCCAACCGGGACCCAGCACAGATACGCAGTATTTT. Residues: CASSPQPGPSTDTQYF.

To note about this clonotype: A much more abundant neighbour one base away suggests this may be a read error. This chain uses TRBV10-3 with TRBJ1-2; 7 bases fit TRBD1. V lost 0 bases, J lost 7 bases, and 14 bases stayed unmatched. CDR1 and CDR2 (germline): ENHRY, SYGVKD. This CDR3 contains 17 residues. The chain's CDR3 is CAISESSGRGVDCGYTF. CDR3 DNA: TGTGCCATCAGTGAGTCGAGTGGCAGGGGGGTAGACTGTGGCTACACCTTC.